The T cell receptor beta chain described here comes from a study of response to subunit inactivated influenza vaccine. The length of the CDR3 is 16 residues. The V segment lost 6 bases and the J segment 5 bases; nucleotides outside the gene matches: 14. Germline-derived CDR1 and CDR2 are DFQATT and SNEGSKA (reference sequence). Comments on this clonotype: Its antigen is not identified.

TCRdb re-called the RT-PCR reads with MiXCR, one entry per CDR3 protein. Among 800,000 or so distinct CDR3 sequences, approximately 22% were seen once, and the ten largest hold roughly 10%. The study, taken as a whole, reports: Each seasonal influenza vaccination, the authors suggested, recruits few new T cells.

The source of this sequence is a man over 45 who received an inactivated influenza vaccine. The source was PBMCs from blood, collected more than 4 days after vaccination. This chain uses TRBV20-1 with TRBJ2-5, with 11 bases identical to TRBD2. In DNA, the CDR3 is TGCAGTGCAAGAAGTGGGTCTAGCGGGGGGCGGGAGACCCAGTACTTC. Residues: CSARSGSSGGRETQYF.